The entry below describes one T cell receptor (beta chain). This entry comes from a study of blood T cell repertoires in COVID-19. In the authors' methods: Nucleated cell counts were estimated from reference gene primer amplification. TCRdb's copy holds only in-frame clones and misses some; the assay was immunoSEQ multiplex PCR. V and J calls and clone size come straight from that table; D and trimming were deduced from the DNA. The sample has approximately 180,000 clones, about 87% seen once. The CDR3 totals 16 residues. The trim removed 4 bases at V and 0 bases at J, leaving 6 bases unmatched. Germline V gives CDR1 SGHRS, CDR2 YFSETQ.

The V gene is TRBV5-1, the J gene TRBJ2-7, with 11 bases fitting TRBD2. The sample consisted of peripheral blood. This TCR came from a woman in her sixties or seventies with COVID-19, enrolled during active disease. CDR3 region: CASSAKGLAASYEQYF. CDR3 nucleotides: TGCGCCAGCAGCGCTAAGGGACTAGCGGCCTCCTACGAGCAGTACTTC.